One sample yielded the 18 T cell receptor beta chains listed below, sequenced in a study of T cells after somatic rescue of genetic block. Profiling relied on immunoSEQ multiplex PCR, and the TCRdb table lists in-frame clones only, not all of them. This sample has tens of thousands of clones, with 80% to 95% found just once. The specimen sequenced was peripheral blood mononuclear cells (PBMCs). The receptor source for this set is a man aged 40-55 years.

The chain couples TRBV27 to TRBJ2-7, with 13 bases identical to TRBD2. Losses at the gene ends were 6 bases for V and 3 bases for J; bases not matched to a gene: 5. The CDR3 is 15 amino acids. Germline V lookup: CDR1 MNHEY, CDR2 SMNVEV (reference sequence). The CDR3 region has the DNA TGTGCCAGCAGGGGACTAGCGGGGCTTTACTACGAGCAGTACTTC. This sequence encodes CASRGLAGLYYEQYF.

The V and J genes are TRBV5-6 and TRBJ1-5; TRBD1 might be the D (5 bases). Per germline, CDR1 SGHDT and CDR2 YYEEEE. This CDR3 contains 14 residues. Between the trimmed V and J ends, which lost 0 bases and 6 bases, there was a span of 10 bases. This CDR3 is CASSLGQNPQPQHF. The CDR3 DNA reads as TGTGCCAGCAGCTTGGGACAGAACCCTCAGCCCCAGCATTTT.

The CDR3 loop reads CASSLSTGTVYNEQFF. In DNA form, the CDR3 reads TGCGCCAGCAGCCTTTCGACCGGGACTGTCTACAATGAGCAGTTCTTC. V is TRBV4-3 and J is TRBJ2-1; TRBD2 might be the D (6 bases). Trimming pared 4 bases from V and 3 bases from J, leaving 16 bases between. Germline V gene data show CDR1 as LGHNA and CDR2 as YSLEER. CDR3 size: 16 residues.

This chain uses TRBV5-8 with TRBJ1-2; a weak D match, TRBD1 (5 bases). The germline gives CDR1 SGHTS, CDR2 YDEGEE. The CDR3 extends over 15 amino acids. Trimming stripped 4 bases from V and 2 bases from J, with 15 bases between. The CDR3: CASSRWRGENYGYTF. The DNA of the CDR3 is TGTGCCAGCAGCCGGTGGAGGGGAGAGAACTATGGCTACACCTTC.

This chain uses TRBV5-8 with TRBJ2-7; 8 bases agree with TRBD1. The ends lost 4 bases at V and 1 base at J; junction bases unmatched: 4. Germline V gene lookup returns CDR1 SGHTS and CDR2 YDEGEE. The CDR3 runs 14 residues. CDR3 nucleotide sequence: TGTGCCAGCAGCCCAGGGGGCGTTTCCTACGAGCAGTACTTC. Translating it yields CASSPGGVSYEQYF.

The chain recombines TRBV6-1 with TRBJ2-3; maybe TRBD2 (6 bases). Trimming shortened V by 0 bases and J by 8 bases, and 18 bases separated the two germline ends. The germline gives CDR1 MNHNS, CDR2 SASEGT. This CDR3 contains 16 residues. The CDR3 DNA follows: TGTGCCAGCAGTGAAGCGCAAACTAGCCCCGGGGTTACGCAGTATTTT. Protein product: CASSEAQTSPGVTQYF.

Note on this clone: The junction departs from the called germline gene at one end, perhaps through a read error. The J gene is TRBJ2-7, the V gene TRBV28; D unclear. The CDR3 sequence is 13 residues long. Germline V gene sequence: CDR1 MDHEN, CDR2 SYDVKM. CDR3 DNA sequence: TGTGCCAGCAGGACCCGACTGGGGTTCGAGCTGTACTTC. It yields the protein CASRTRLGFELYF.

V is TRBV6-5 and J is TRBJ2-3; D gene unclear. Per the germline V gene, CDR1 is MNHEY and CDR2 is SVGAGI. Trimming took 3 bases from V and 0 from J, leaving 10 bases between them. This CDR3 spans 15 amino acids. The CDR3 DNA is TGTGCCAGCAGTTATGAGCTACTCAGCACAGATACGCAGTATTTT. Amino acid sequence: CASSYELLSTDTQYF.

This clone was counted once. This chain uses TRBV7-2 with TRBJ2-7; TRBD1 matches 10 bases. The J segment lost 7 bases and the V segment lost 5 bases, leaving 11 bases of the junction unmatched. Germline loops: CDR1 SGHTA, CDR2 FQGNSA. This CDR3 has 15 amino acids. This CDR3 reads CASSAGDRGLWEQYF. The CDR3 nucleotides are TGTGCCAGCAGCGCGGGGGACAGGGGTTTGTGGGAGCAGTACTTC.

The chain employs TRBV27 and TRBJ1-1, with 10 bases lining up with TRBD1. The CDR3 totals 15 residues. Trimming removed 4 bases from V and 6 bases from J; junction bases left unmatched: 8. The V gene's germline CDR1 is MNHEY and CDR2 SMNVEV (reference sequence). Here the CDR3 DNA reads TGTGCCAGCAGTTCTCCGGGACAGGGGTGGGCTGAAGCTTTCTTT. It yields the protein CASSSPGQGWAEAFF.

The chain uses TRBV9 and TRBJ2-7; tentatively, D is TRBD1 (6 bases). Germline CDR1 is SGDLS and CDR2 is YYNGEE. The CDR3 runs to 16 residues. The V gene lost 0 bases and the J gene lost 7 bases, with 20 bases spanning the gap. CDR3 amino acids: CASSVATTAGQGEQYF. Written as DNA, the CDR3 is TGTGCCAGCAGCGTAGCTACGACCGCCGGTCAGGGGGAGCAGTACTTC. Full variable domain (remainder filled in from reference TRBV9 and TRBJ2-7): DSGVTQTPKHLITATGQRVTLRCSPRSGDLSVYWYQQSLDQGLQFLIQYYNGEERAKGNILERFSAQQFPDLHSELNLSSLELGDSALYFCASSVATTAGQGEQYFGPGTRLTVT.

The chain carries TRBV5-1 and TRBJ2-7; 9 bases line up with TRBD1. The CDR3 contains 17 residues. The germline V gene has CDR1 SGHRS and CDR2 YFSETQ. Trimming removed 0 bases from V and 2 bases from J; junction bases left unmatched: 9. CDR3 nucleotide sequence: TGCGCCAGCAGCTTGGAGGCCCCGCGACAGGGGGCCTACGAGCAGTACTTC. This codes for CASSLEAPRQGAYEQYF.

This chain links TRBV10-3 with TRBJ1-2, with TRBD1 identical over 8 bases. This CDR3 comprises 14 residues. The trim removed 10 bases at V and 7 bases at J, leaving 14 bases unmatched. Germline lookup yields CDR1 ENHRY and CDR2 SYGVKD. The CDR3 region has the DNA TGTGCCACCGAAAGAGACAGGGGAGCAGGTGGCTACACCTTC. Protein: CATERDRGAGGYTF.

V usage is TRBV5-1 and J usage is TRBJ2-1; 10 bases are a match to TRBD2. V shed 0 bases and J 7 bases; nucleotides not matched to a gene: 4. CDR3 size: 15 residues. Germline lookup yields CDR1 SGHRS and CDR2 YFSETQ. CDR3 region: CASSLVAAGGNEQFF. The DNA of the CDR3 is TGCGCCAGCAGCTTGGTGGCAGCGGGAGGGAATGAGCAGTTCTTC.

V and J are TRBV18 and TRBJ2-7, with D hard to call. The ends were cut back, 6 bases at V and 0 bases at J, with 12 bases in the middle. The CDR3 length is 14 residues. The germline gives CDR1 KGHSH, CDR2 LQKENI. Here the CDR3 reads CASSRSGSSYEQYF. The CDR3 DNA sequence: TGTGCCAGCTCCAGATCGGGCAGCTCCTACGAGCAGTACTTC.

The chain joins TRBV15 to TRBJ2-6; D gene ambiguous. Germline-derived CDR1 and CDR2 are LNHNV and YYDKDF (reference sequence). This CDR3 comprises 16 residues. V was trimmed by 3 bases and J by 2 bases, leaving 11 bases between them. The CDR3 region has the DNA TGTGCCACCAGCAGGGCGACTGGAACTGGGGCCAACGTCCTGACTTTC. This codes for CATSRATGTGANVLTF.

The V and J genes are TRBV28 and TRBJ1-2; TRBD1 matches 7 bases. CDR3 length: 16 amino acids. With 8 bases clipped from V and 1 base from J, the junction kept 13 bases outside the gene matches. Germline V gives CDR1 MDHEN, CDR2 SYDVKM. CDR3 sequence: CASEGTGTVINYGYTF. The DNA for the CDR3 is TGTGCCAGCGAGGGGACCGGGACAGTAATTAACTATGGCTACACCTTC.

This sequence joins TRBV27 and TRBJ1-3; D gene ambiguous. Germline CDR1 MNHEY, CDR2 SMNVEV (reference sequence). The CDR3 is 14 residues long. Trimming took off 3 bases at V and 4 bases at J, with 10 bases between the two ends. The CDR3 DNA sequence: TGTGCCAGCAGTTTGGCCGCCAGGGGAAACACCATATATTTT. Its translation is CASSLAARGNTIYF.